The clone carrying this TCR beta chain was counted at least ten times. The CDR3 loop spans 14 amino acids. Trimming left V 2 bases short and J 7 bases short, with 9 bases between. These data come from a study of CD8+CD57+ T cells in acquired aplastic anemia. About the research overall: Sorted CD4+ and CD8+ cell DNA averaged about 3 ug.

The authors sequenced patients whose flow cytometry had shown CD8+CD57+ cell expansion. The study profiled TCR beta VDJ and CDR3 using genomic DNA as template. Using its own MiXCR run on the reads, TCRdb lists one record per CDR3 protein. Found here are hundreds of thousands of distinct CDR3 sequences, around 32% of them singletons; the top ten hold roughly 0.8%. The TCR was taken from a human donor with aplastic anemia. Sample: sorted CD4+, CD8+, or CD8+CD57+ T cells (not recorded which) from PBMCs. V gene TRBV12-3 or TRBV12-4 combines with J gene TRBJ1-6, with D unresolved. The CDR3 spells CASSLKRPNSPLHF. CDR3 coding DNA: TGTGCCAGCAGTTTAAAGAGACCCAATTCACCCCTCCACTTT.